A single sample gave rise to the 31 T cell receptor beta chains below, sequenced in a study of STAT3 mutations in large granular lymphocyte leukemia. Findings and caveats of the study: Every T-cell large granular lymphocyte leukemia patient had at least one immunodominant TCR beta clonotype.

The data were produced by immunoSEQ multiplex PCR, yet TCRdb's version contains in-frame clones alone and is incomplete. The sample records about 12,000 clones, about 76% being singletons. Antigen specificity for these receptors is unknown. The sample consisted of peripheral blood mononuclear cells. The receptors were sampled from a man aged 55 to 69 with T-cell large granular lymphocyte leukemia. Some clones in this sample may be carry-over from other donors' samples.

This clone was counted only a few times. The chain couples TRBV5-1 to TRBJ2-2; 9 bases align to TRBD1. V gave up 0 bases and J gave up 5 bases; unmatched junction bases: 2. The length of the CDR3 is 15 residues. Germline CDR1 reads SGHRS; CDR2 reads YFSETQ. CDR3 region: CASSLEGTGTGELFF. The CDR3 bases are TGCGCCAGCAGCTTGGAAGGGACAGGGACCGGGGAGCTGTTTTTT.

The chain has TRBV19 and TRBJ1-2; 10 nucleotides align to TRBD1. From germline, CDR1 is LNHDA and CDR2 SQIVND (reference sequence). The CDR3 spans 14 residues. Trimming took 7 bases from V and 6 from J; bases not matched to a gene: 8. The CDR3 region is CASIPRDRGDGYTF. CDR3 nucleotide sequence: TGTGCCAGTATCCCCCGGGACAGGGGAGATGGCTACACCTTC.

The chain has TRBV7-2 and TRBJ1-2; D might be TRBD1 (5 bases). The CDR3 runs 14 residues. From germline, CDR1 is SGHTA and CDR2 FQGNSA. With 5 bases removed from V and 5 bases from J, the gap between germline ends came to 15 bases. The CDR3 loop is CASSTYRLRYGYTF. The CDR3 DNA is TGTGCCAGCAGCACATACAGGCTCCGATATGGCTACACCTTC.

The chain uses TRBV10-2 and TRBJ1-5; perhaps TRBD1 as D (5 bases). In germline, CDR1 is WSHSY, CDR2 SAAADI. The CDR3 runs 14 residues. V was cut by 0 bases and J by 6 bases, with 9 bases left in between. Written as DNA, the CDR3 is TGCGCCAGCAGTGAGTCCCAGGGAGGTCAGCCCCAGCATTTT. Amino acid sequence: CASSESQGGQPQHF.

This rearrangement joins TRBV29-1 to TRBJ2-5; 10 positions agree with TRBD2. The germline CDR1 and CDR2 sequences are SQVTM and ANQGSEA. Losses at the gene ends were 6 bases for V and 3 bases for J; bases not matched to a gene: 7. The length of the CDR3 is 14 residues. CDR3: CSVVSGRVKETQYF. The CDR3 coding sequence is TGCAGCGTCGTCAGCGGGAGGGTGAAAGAGACCCAGTACTTC.

This clone turned up a few times. The rearrangement uses TRBV14 and TRBJ2-7; D uncertain. Germline values: CDR1 SGHDN, CDR2 FVKESK. With 4 bases removed from V and 4 bases from J, the gap between germline ends came to 8 bases. There are 12 residues in the CDR3. CDR3 residues: CASSPNRYEQYF. In DNA, the CDR3 is TGTGCCAGCAGCCCCAACCGGTACGAGCAGTACTTC.

The V and J genes are TRBV4-1 and TRBJ2-7; tentative D call: TRBD1 (6 bases). The CDR3 loop spans 15 amino acids. CDR1 is MGHRA and CDR2 is YSYEKL in the germline V gene. Deletions cut 0 bases from V and 3 bases from J, with 12 bases between. The CDR3 loop reads CASSQDSDRSYEQYF. CDR3 DNA: TGCGCCAGCAGCCAAGATTCAGACAGGAGCTACGAGCAGTACTTC.

The chain carries TRBV19 and TRBJ1-5; D gene ambiguous. This CDR3 has 12 amino acids. V lost 0 bases and J lost 9, with 6 bases in between. The germline V gene has CDR1 LNHDA and CDR2 SQIVND (reference sequence). This CDR3 reads CASSIEYMPQHF. CDR3 in DNA: TGTGCCAGTAGTATAGAATATATGCCCCAGCATTTT.

This clone was counted a few times. This chain uses TRBV7-8 with TRBJ1-1; 7 bases match TRBD1. V lost 1 base to trimming and J lost 4 bases; unmatched junction nucleotides: 6. CDR3 length equals 15 residues. Looked up from germline, CDR1 is SGHVS and CDR2 is FQNEAQ. CDR3 protein: CASSLVLQGGTEAFF. The CDR3 DNA reads as TGTGCCAGCAGCTTAGTGTTGCAGGGGGGCACTGAAGCTTTCTTT.

This clone was picked up a small number of times. The chain has TRBV28 and TRBJ1-3; a weak D match, TRBD1 (5 bases). The CDR3 has 13 residues. V dropped 6 bases and J dropped 4 bases, with 10 bases sitting between them. Germline lookup yields CDR1 MDHEN and CDR2 SYDVKM. This CDR3 is CASRGQRGNTIYF. The DNA of the CDR3 is TGTGCCAGCAGGGGGCAACGCGGAAACACCATATATTTT.

The V call is TRBV9, the J call TRBJ2-5, with D possibly matching TRBD1 (6 bases). This CDR3 comprises 15 residues. V lost 3 bases, J lost 2 bases, and 14 bases lay in between. Germline V gene data show CDR1 as SGDLS and CDR2 as YYNGEE. The CDR3 protein is CASSAPGHLQETQYF. The CDR3 region has the DNA TGTGCCAGCAGCGCCCCGGGACACCTACAAGAGACCCAGTACTTC.

This clone occurred once. The rearrangement joins TRBV29-1 to TRBJ2-3; 8 nucleotides agree with TRBD1. The CDR3 has 15 amino acids. The V segment lost 4 bases and the J segment 8 bases; nucleotides outside the gene matches: 14. Germline V gene data show CDR1 as SQVTM and CDR2 as ANQGSEA. CDR3 DNA sequence: TGCAGCGTTGTGAACAGGGGGAGCTTGGGCGGTACGCAGTATTTT. Translation gives CSVVNRGSLGGTQYF.

The V call is TRBV5-4, the J call TRBJ1-5; possibly TRBD1 for D (6 bases). The germline gives CDR1 SGHNT, CDR2 YYREEE (reference sequence). The CDR3 is 15 amino acids. V was trimmed by 4 bases and J by 0 bases, leaving 11 bases between them. The CDR3 loop is CASSAQGDSNQPQHF. In nucleotides, the CDR3 is TGTGCCAGCAGCGCACAGGGTGATAGCAATCAGCCCCAGCATTTT. Based on the CDR3 plus reference TRBV5-4 and TRBJ1-5, the full variable domain is ETGVTQSPTHLIKTRGQQVTLRCSSQSGHNTVSWYQQALGQGPQFIFQYYREEENGRGNFPPRFSGLQFPNYSSELNVNALELDDSALYLCASSAQGDSNQPQHFGDGTRLSIL.

The chain couples TRBV28 to TRBJ1-5, with 7 bases fitting TRBD1. With V trimmed by 6 bases and J by 5 bases, 4 bases remained unmatched. The CDR3 runs to 13 residues. Germline V gene sequence: CDR1 MDHEN, CDR2 SYDVKM. CDR3 sequence (DNA): TGTGCCAGCAGAGACAGGGACTATCAGCCCCAGCATTTT. It specifies CASRDRDYQPQHF.

The CDR3 DNA sequence: TGTGCCAGCAGCTTAAATCCGGGGGTGGGAAATGAAAAACTGTTTTTT. The encoded protein is CASSLNPGVGNEKLFF. This chain joins TRBV7-2 and TRBJ1-4; perhaps TRBD1 as D (5 bases). V lost 2 bases and J 5 bases, leaving 15 bases between the germline ends. Germline V gives CDR1 SGHTA, CDR2 FQGNSA. This CDR3 has 16 residues. Looking up the rest from reference TRBV7-2 and TRBJ1-4 gives the full variable domain: GAGVSQSPSNKVTEKGKDVELRCDPISGHTALYWYRQSLGQGLEFLIYFQGNSAPDKSGLPSDRFSAERTGGSVSTLTIQRTQQEDSAVYLCASSLNPGVGNEKLFFGSGTQLSVL.

The chain joins TRBV6-5 to TRBJ1-3; TRBD1 agrees at 8 bases. The CDR3 consists of 15 residues. Germline CDR1 and CDR2: MNHEY and SVGAGI. J gave up 4 bases and V 5 bases, and 7 bases lay outside the gene matches. CDR3 sequence: CASSTGQVGGNTIYF. CDR3 DNA sequence: TGTGCCAGCAGTACGGGACAGGTGGGCGGAAACACCATATATTTT.

The V call is TRBV18, the J call TRBJ2-7; 10 positions agree with TRBD1. The J segment lost 4 bases and the V segment lost 0 bases, leaving 3 bases of the junction unmatched. CDR1 is KGHSH and CDR2 is LQKENI in the germline V gene. This CDR3 has 15 residues. In DNA form, the CDR3 reads TGTGCCAGCTCACCACCGGGGACAGGGGCATACGAGCAGTACTTC. As protein: CASSPPGTGAYEQYF.

V usage is TRBV18 and J usage is TRBJ1-1; possible D gene TRBD1, 6 bases. The CDR3 covers 13 residues. Germline loops: CDR1 KGHSH, CDR2 LQKENI. The V and J ends lost 6 bases and 1 base respectively, with 9 bases between them. CDR3 DNA: TGTGCCAGCTCTGGGACACAGAACACTGAAGCTTTCTTT. Translated: CASSGTQNTEAFF.

This clone rates as hyperexpanded. This chain connects TRBV6-1 to TRBJ2-7; D gene uncertain. Germline-derived CDR1 and CDR2 are MNHNS and SASEGT. With 2 bases removed from V and 1 base from J, the gap between germline ends came to 0 bases. The CDR3 totals 11 residues. The CDR3 DNA is TGTGCCAGCAGTGAATCCTACGAGCAGTACTTC. Protein sequence: CASSESYEQYF.

This clone was seen a handful of times. The gene calls are TRBV25-1 and TRBJ1-3; the match to TRBD1 covers 10 bases. The CDR3 length is 16 residues. V lost 2 bases, J lost 4 bases, and 5 bases stayed unmatched. Germline-derived CDR1 and CDR2 are MGHDK and SYGVNS. The CDR3 reads CASSERQGAEGNTIYF. The CDR3 DNA reads TGTGCCAGCAGTGAAAGACAGGGGGCGGAAGGAAACACCATATATTTT.

The table lists this clone with a few counts. This chain uses TRBV5-1 with TRBJ2-7; a possible D gene is TRBD1 (6 bases). The V end lost 0 bases, the J end lost 4 bases, and 14 bases lay between the germline ends. This CDR3 contains 15 residues. Germline CDR1 is SGHRS and CDR2 is YFSETQ. The CDR3 protein is CASSLVAGVGYEQYF. CDR3 coding DNA: TGCGCCAGCAGCTTGGTGGCAGGGGTTGGATACGAGCAGTACTTC.

V is TRBV29-1 and J is TRBJ2-2; D is unresolved. CDR1 SQVTM and CDR2 ANQGSEA come from the germline V gene. The CDR3 sequence is 15 residues long. V was trimmed by 2 bases and J by 2 bases, leaving 12 bases between them. This chain's CDR3 is CSVELGSVNTGELFF. The CDR3 coding sequence is TGCAGCGTTGAACTAGGTTCAGTTAACACCGGGGAGCTGTTTTTT.

This chain links TRBV23-1 with TRBJ2-3, with no clear D. TRBV23-1 belongs to the ORF category, with a function that is uncertain. This CDR3 is built from 12 residues. V shed 1 base and J shed 2 bases, with 1 base lying between them. The CDR3 DNA is TGCGCCAGCAGTCAATACACAGATACGCAGTATTTT. Protein product: CASSQYTDTQYF.

The chain joins TRBV27 to TRBJ2-6, with 8 bases fitting TRBD2. Losses at the gene ends were 0 bases for V and 0 bases for J; bases not matched to a gene: 1. The CDR3 is 17 residues long. CDR1 is MNHEY, CDR2 SMNVEV, per germline (reference sequence). In nucleotides, the CDR3 is TGTGCCAGCAGTTTATCGGCGGGGGGCTCTGGGGCCAACGTCCTGACTTTC. Amino acid sequence: CASSLSAGGSGANVLTF.

The sample holds a few counts of this clone. This chain connects TRBV18 to TRBJ2-7; maybe TRBD1 (6 bases). The CDR3 has 13 residues. CDR1 and CDR2 (germline): KGHSH, LQKENI. The ends were cut back, 4 bases at V and 6 bases at J, with 13 bases in the middle. The CDR3: CASSQGGDTEQYF. CDR3 bases: TGTGCCAGCTCACAAGGGGGAGACACCGAGCAGTACTTC.

The chain joins TRBV28 to TRBJ2-3; D perhaps matches TRBD1 (5 bases). The V end was cut by 4 bases, the J end by 3 bases, with 8 bases between. CDR3 size: 13 residues. Germline loops: CDR1 MDHEN, CDR2 SYDVKM. The chain's CDR3 is CASSSPGTDTQYF. The CDR3 nucleotides are TGTGCCAGCAGTTCCCCAGGGACAGATACGCAGTATTTT. The complete variable domain, with remaining parts taken from reference TRBV28 and TRBJ2-3, reads DVKVTQSSRYLVKRTGEKVFLECVQDMDHENMFWYRQDPGLGLRLIYFSYDVKMKEKGDIPEGYSVSREKKERFSLILESASTNQTSMYLCASSSPGTDTQYFGPGTRLTVL.

The table lists this clone with a count of one. This chain connects TRBV30 to TRBJ1-1, with 8 bases fitting TRBD1. Losses at the gene ends were 0 bases for V and 3 bases for J; bases not matched to a gene: 0. Looked up from germline, CDR1 is GTSNPN and CDR2 is SVGIG (reference sequence). CDR3 length: 13 residues. The CDR3 region has the DNA TGTGCCTGGAGTGTACAGGGGGACACTGAAGCTTTCTTT. This codes for CAWSVQGDTEAFF.

V and J are TRBV4-3 and TRBJ2-7; D possibly corresponds to TRBD1 (5 bases). Germline V gene lookup returns CDR1 LGHNA and CDR2 YSLEER. CDR3 length: 15 amino acids. V was clipped by 0 bases and J by 2 bases, with 11 bases between them. As DNA, the CDR3 is TGCGCCAGCAGCCAAGATTTAACAGGTACCTACGAGCAGTACTTC. Translation gives CASSQDLTGTYEQYF.

The rearrangement links TRBV11-2 to TRBJ2-1, with D unresolved. CDR3 length equals 13 residues. In germline, CDR1 is SGHAT, CDR2 FQNNGV. V was pared by 1 base and J by 5 bases, with 6 bases between. The CDR3 sequence: CASSLGSNNEQFF. The CDR3 nucleotides are TGTGCCAGCAGCTTAGGGTCAAACAATGAGCAGTTCTTC.

This clone came up a few times. The gene calls are TRBV27 and TRBJ1-5, with 7 bases matching TRBD1. The germline gives CDR1 MNHEY, CDR2 SMNVEV (reference sequence). The junction had 5 bases not matched to a gene; V was cut back by 6 bases and J by 0 bases. The CDR3 is 15 residues long. CDR3 sequence reads: CASSDRVHSNQPQHF. Written as DNA, the CDR3 is TGTGCCAGCAGCGACAGGGTGCATAGCAATCAGCCCCAGCATTTT.

J is TRBJ1-2 and V is TRBV30; no definite D call. V was pared by 0 bases and J by 0 bases, with 8 bases between. Germline assignment: CDR1 GTSNPN and CDR2 SVGIG (reference sequence). This CDR3 comprises 14 residues. CDR3 in amino acids: CAWSVGRSNYGYTF. The CDR3 region has the DNA TGTGCCTGGAGTGTGGGGAGGTCTAACTATGGCTACACCTTC.